Below are 22 T cell receptor beta chains sequenced from a single sample in a study of post-analysis software for immune sequencing data. Carried by the TCR beta cDNA libraries were unique molecular identifiers. TCRdb re-called the PCR reads through MiXCR, storing one row per CDR3 protein. The table has hundreds of thousands of distinct CDR3 sequences, approximately 59% seen once; the top ten hold about 10%. Whole-study results and caveats: With TRBV5-6, TRBV5-1 and TRBV20-1 included, about five TRBV segments were more frequent in patients than in controls.

The antigens these receptors bind are not known. Input material: blood. The source of these receptors is a girl aged 2 to 9 with multiple sclerosis.

This clonotype was picked up a small number of times. V and J are TRBV2 and TRBJ2-3; D ambiguous. Germline V CDR1 and CDR2: SNHLY, FYNNEI. V lost 2 bases and J lost 5, with 2 bases in between. The CDR3 contains 11 residues. CDR3 nucleotide sequence: TGTGCCAGCAGTGAACAAGATACGCAGTATTTT. It yields the protein CASSEQDTQYF.

Comment on this clonotype: It is likely a read error, because the conserved phenylalanine at the end of the CDR3 is missing. The chain joins TRBV4-2 to TRBJ2-7, with TRBD1 matching over 9 bases. CDR1 is LGHNA, CDR2 YNFKEQ, per germline. V shed 4 bases and J 0 bases; nucleotides not matched to a gene: 13. The CDR3 is made up of 18 amino acids. CDR3 protein: CASSPPRGQGRASYEQYL. The CDR3 DNA reads TGTGCCAGCAGCCCGCCCCGAGGACAGGGGAGGGCCTCCTACGAGCAGTACCTC.

The chain links TRBV12-3 or TRBV12-4 to TRBJ2-3; 12 bases are shared with TRBD2. The CDR3 has 17 residues. V shed 7 bases, J shed 1 base, and the junction held 9 bases outside the gene matches. The DNA for the CDR3 is TGTGCCAGCACCCTGACTAGCGGGGGAGTCGGCACAGATACGCAGTATTTT. Translating it yields CASTLTSGGVGTDTQYF.

The genes are TRBV19 and TRBJ2-3; 7 nucleotides align to TRBD1. The germline CDR1 and CDR2 sequences are LNHDA and SQIVND (reference sequence). The CDR3 runs to 14 residues. V was clipped by 7 bases and J by 0 bases; unmatched bases: 4. CDR3 region: CASTTDRSTDTQYF. The CDR3 DNA reads TGTGCCAGTACCACGGACAGGAGCACAGATACGCAGTATTTT.

This clonotype was seen many times. This chain uses TRBV5-1 with TRBJ2-5; no definite D call. The germline V and J ends were trimmed by 0 bases and 3 bases, with 3 bases remaining between them. The CDR3 length is 12 residues. Germline V gene sequence: CDR1 SGHRS, CDR2 YFSETQ. The CDR3 region has the DNA TGCGCCAGCAGCTTGGGGAAAGAGACCCAGTACTTC. Translation: CASSLGKETQYF.

The genes are TRBV7-9 and TRBJ2-5; 11 nucleotides agree with TRBD2. The length of the CDR3 is 14 residues. The germline V gene encodes CDR1 SEHNR and CDR2 FQNEAQ (reference sequence). V trimming: 3 bases; J trimming: 5 bases; junction bases outside the gene matches: 2. CDR3 in DNA: TGTGCCAGCAGCTTTGGGACTAGCGGCGAGACCCAGTACTTC. Its protein product is CASSFGTSGETQYF.

A remark on this clonotype: The junction differs from germline at one of its ends, possibly a read error. This chain links TRBV9 with TRBJ1-2, with 7 bases matching TRBD1. The CDR3 totals 16 residues. The germline V gene has CDR1 SGDLS and CDR2 YYNGEE. CDR3 sequence (DNA): TGTGCCAACAGCATCCGGACAGGAAGAGCTAACTATGGCTACACCTTC. It codes for CANSIRTGRANYGYTF.

V gene TRBV20-1 combines with J gene TRBJ2-7, with 8 bases that match TRBD2. V lost 3 bases to trimming and J lost 4 bases; unmatched junction nucleotides: 17. Germline CDR1 and CDR2: DFQATT and SNEGSKA (reference sequence). The CDR3 contains 17 residues. CDR3 protein: CSASLFHSGTRRYEQYF. CDR3 sequence (DNA): TGCAGTGCTAGTTTGTTTCACTCTGGGACTAGAAGGTACGAGCAGTACTTC.

This clonotype was seen at least ten times. The chain joins TRBV24-1 to TRBJ2-1, with 9 bases aligning to TRBD2. In germline, CDR1 is KGHDR, CDR2 SFDVKD. This CDR3 has 16 amino acids. The trim removed 4 bases at V and 0 bases at J, leaving 3 bases unmatched. CDR3 region: CATSDPAGGSYNEQFF. Here the CDR3 DNA reads TGTGCCACCAGTGACCCAGCGGGGGGCTCCTACAATGAGCAGTTCTTC.

The chain couples TRBV5-1 to TRBJ2-5; D is possibly TRBD1 (8 bases). The germline V gene has CDR1 SGHRS and CDR2 YFSETQ. The germline V and J ends were trimmed by 4 bases and 0 bases, with 16 bases remaining between them. The CDR3 sequence is 16 residues long. CDR3 sequence reads: CASSDGQGGYQETQYF. CDR3 DNA: TGCGCCAGCAGCGATGGACAGGGAGGGTACCAAGAGACCCAGTACTTC.

The gene calls are TRBV7-2 and TRBJ2-1; 8 bases are shared with TRBD2. Looked up from germline, CDR1 is SGHTA and CDR2 is FQGNSA. The CDR3 totals 12 residues. Trimming at V came to 5 bases and at J to 12 bases, leaving 6 bases not matched to a gene. The CDR3 nucleotides are TGTGCCAGCAGCCCCGGGGGGGGGCGGCAGTTCTTC. Translating gives CASSPGGGRQFF.

The sample holds a few counts of this clonotype. V gene TRBV5-5 combines with J gene TRBJ1-4; D is unclear. CDR1 SGHKS and CDR2 YYEKEE come from the germline V gene (reference sequence). Trimming stripped 0 bases from V and 7 bases from J, with 4 bases between. The CDR3 contains 12 residues. The CDR3 loop is CASSLEAEKLFF. For the CDR3, the DNA is TGTGCCAGCAGCTTGGAGGCTGAAAAACTGTTTTTT.

The rearrangement links TRBV6-5 to TRBJ2-7; D uncertain. TRBJ2-5 matches the DNA end more closely, so the J call is doubtful. Germline values: CDR1 MNHEY, CDR2 SVGAGI. The CDR3 sequence is 16 residues long. This chain's CDR3 is CASSYSRSRFQETQYF. The DNA of the CDR3 is TGTGCCAGCAGTTACTCGAGGAGCCGGTTCCAAGAGACCCAGTACTTC.

This clonotype was recorded a few times. The chain links TRBV28 to TRBJ2-5; 7 nucleotides align to TRBD1. The J call may be in error: the DNA end matches TRBJ2-7 better. CDR3 length: 14 residues. Germline CDR1 MDHEN, CDR2 SYDVKM. CDR3 amino acids: CASSPWDRAYEQYF. In DNA form, the CDR3 reads TGTGCCAGCAGTCCGTGGGACAGAGCCTACGAGCAGTACTTC.

J is TRBJ1-2 and V is TRBV7-9, with 7 nucleotides matching TRBD1. Trimming cost V 0 bases and J 6 bases; bases outside gene matches: 4. This CDR3 region has 14 residues. Germline V gene sequence: CDR1 SEHNR, CDR2 FQNEAQ (reference sequence). CDR3 protein: CASSLAGTDHGYTF. DNA for the CDR3: TGTGCCAGCAGCTTAGCAGGGACAGACCATGGCTACACCTTC.

The chain combines TRBV20-1 with TRBJ2-1; TRBD2 matches 9 bases. Losses at the gene ends were 6 bases for V and 5 bases for J; bases not matched to a gene: 11. Germline V lookup: CDR1 DFQATT, CDR2 SNEGSKA (reference sequence). This CDR3 comprises 15 residues. The CDR3 DNA sequence: TGCAGTGCCATCCGGCCTAGCGGGACCCACAATGAGCAGTTCTTC. Translated: CSAIRPSGTHNEQFF.

This clonotype has more than one count but fewer than ten. This sequence joins TRBV10-3 and TRBJ2-6; D is unresolved. Germline CDR1 reads ENHRY; CDR2 reads SYGVKD. The V gene lost 6 bases and the J gene lost 0 bases, with 9 bases spanning the gap. The CDR3 totals 15 residues. The CDR3 bases are TGTGCCATCAGGCCCACCCACTCTGGGGCCAACGTCCTGACTTTC. It translates to CAIRPTHSGANVLTF.

The DNA of the CDR3 is TGTGCCAGCAGGGTCGGAAAGGGGGACTCCTACGAGCAGTACTTC. It yields the protein CASRVGKGDSYEQYF. The rearrangement joins TRBV2 to TRBJ2-7, with D possibly TRBD1 on 6 matching bases. CDR1 is SNHLY and CDR2 is FYNNEI in the germline V gene. Trimming shortened V by 6 bases and J by 0 bases, and 15 bases separated the two germline ends. This CDR3 spans 15 amino acids.

The V gene is TRBV7-2, the J gene TRBJ1-2; D unresolved. The CDR3 runs 16 residues. Germline loops: CDR1 SGHTA, CDR2 FQGNSA. Trimming left V 0 bases short and J 4 bases short, with 15 bases between. The CDR3 bases are TGTGCCAGCAGCTTAGCGTCGGGTGGGGAAATCTATGGCTACACCTTC. Translated: CASSLASGGEIYGYTF.

This clonotype was seen only a few times. The genes are TRBV20-1 and TRBJ2-5; D could derive from TRBD1 or TRBD2 (5 bases each). CDR1 and CDR2 from the germline V gene are DFQATT and SNEGSKA (reference sequence). V lost 6 bases and J lost 4, with 15 bases in between. The CDR3 covers 13 residues. The CDR3: CSAVPWGTETQYF. CDR3 DNA: TGCAGTGCCGTCCCATGGGGGACAGAGACCCAGTACTTC.

This clonotype was picked up a small number of times. CDR3 coding DNA: TGTGCCAGCAGTGGCGGACTAGCGGGAGTCAATGAGCAGTTCTTC. The encoded protein is CASSGGLAGVNEQFF. The rearrangement joins TRBV9 to TRBJ2-1; 13 nucleotides match TRBD2. V was clipped by 5 bases and J by 6 bases; unmatched bases: 5. This CDR3 has 15 amino acids. Looked up from germline, CDR1 is SGDLS and CDR2 is YYNGEE. The entire variable domain, with the rest obtained from reference TRBV9 and TRBJ2-1, is as follows: DSGVTQTPKHLITATGQRVTLRCSPRSGDLSVYWYQQSLDQGLQFLIQYYNGEERAKGNILERFSAQQFPDLHSELNLSSLELGDSALYFCASSGGLAGVNEQFFGPGTRLTVL.

A word on this clonotype: Its ends do not fully match the called genes, so a read error is possible. J is TRBJ1-4 and V is TRBV12-3 or TRBV12-4, with a possible D match to TRBD1 (5 bases). The CDR3 consists of 15 residues. For the CDR3, the DNA is TGTGCTAGCAGTACCTTGCCCGGGACTATTGAAAAACTGTTTTTT. It yields the protein CASSTLPGTIEKLFF.